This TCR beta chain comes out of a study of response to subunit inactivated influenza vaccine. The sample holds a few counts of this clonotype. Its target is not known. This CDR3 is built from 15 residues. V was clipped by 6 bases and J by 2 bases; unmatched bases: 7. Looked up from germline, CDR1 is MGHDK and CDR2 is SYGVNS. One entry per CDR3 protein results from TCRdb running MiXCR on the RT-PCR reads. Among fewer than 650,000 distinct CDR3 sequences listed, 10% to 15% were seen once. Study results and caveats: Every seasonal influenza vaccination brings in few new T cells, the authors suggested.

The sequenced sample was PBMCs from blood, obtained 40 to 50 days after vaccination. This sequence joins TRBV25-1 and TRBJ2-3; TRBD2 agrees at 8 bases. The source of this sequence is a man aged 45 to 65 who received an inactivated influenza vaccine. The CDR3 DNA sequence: TGTGCCAGCAGCGTACTAGCGGCTCCCACAGATACGCAGTATTTT. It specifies CASSVLAAPTDTQYF.